The rows below give T cell receptor beta chains drawn from one sample of a study of tumor-infiltrating lymphocytes in primary liver carcinoma. TCRdb analysed the multiplex PCR reads with MiXCR anew, one entry per CDR3 protein. The repertoire consists of under 200,000 distinct CDR3 sequences, with 65% occurring once and the leading ten covering approximately 6.6%. Sequenced input: peripheral blood. These receptors all stem from a woman aged 60-75 years with primary liver carcinoma and hepatitis B virus infection. CDR3s include the opening cysteine and the closing phenylalanine or tryptophan. D genes are given only for firm matches. Rows give clone size only sometimes, using once, few, many, or a class for an expanded clone.

clone_size: NA; v_call: TRBV29-1; j_call: TRBJ2-1; d_call: TRBD2; cdr3_nt: TGCAGCGTTGCGTTATCTAGCGGGAGGTCCTCCCATGAGCAGTTATTC; cdr3_aa: CSVALSSGRSSHEQLF
clone_size: once; v_call: TRBV29-1; j_call: TRBJ2-1; d_call: NA; cdr3_nt: TGCAGCGGGGAAGGTCTTGAGCAGTTATTC; cdr3_aa: CSGEGLEQLF
clone_size: few; v_call: TRBV6-5; j_call: TRBJ2-7; d_call: NA; cdr3_nt: TGTGCCAGCAGTTACAGGGGGGTTGGTAGCGACGAGCAGTACTTC; cdr3_aa: CASSYRGVGSDEQYF
clone_size: NA; v_call: TRBV11-2; j_call: TRBJ2-2; d_call: NA; cdr3_nt: TGTGCCAGAAGCCATACACAGGGATCGAACACCGGGGAGCTGTTTTTC; cdr3_aa: CARSHTQGSNTGELFF
clone_size: many; v_call: TRBV12-3/TRBV12-4; j_call: TRBJ2-3; d_call: TRBD2; cdr3_nt: TGTGCCAGCTCTTTACTAGCGGGAGTTACAGATACGCAGTATTTT; cdr3_aa: CASSLLAGVTDTQYF
clone_size: NA; v_call: TRBV6-5; j_call: TRBJ2-2; d_call: NA; cdr3_nt: TGTGCCAGCTGTTACTCGAAGGGTCGTGGGGAGCTTTTTTTT; cdr3_aa: CASCYSKGRGELFF
clone_size: NA; v_call: TRBV6-1; j_call: TRBJ2-1; d_call: NA; cdr3_nt: TGTGCCAGCAGTGACCCCAGGGCCGACTACCTTGAGCAGTTCTTC; cdr3_aa: CASSDPRADYLEQFF
clone_size: NA; v_call: TRBV5-4; j_call: TRBJ2-3; d_call: TRBD2; cdr3_nt: TGTGCCAGCAGCTATCTAGCGGGAGCTCGTAAAGATACGCAGTATTTT; cdr3_aa: CASSYLAGARKDTQYF
clone_size: NA; v_call: TRBV28; j_call: TRBJ2-3; d_call: NA; cdr3_nt: TGTGCCGGCAGTTCCCCAGATACGCAGTATTTT; cdr3_aa: CAGSSPDTQYF
clone_size: NA; v_call: TRBV5-1; j_call: TRBJ2-3; d_call: TRBD2; cdr3_nt: TGCGCCAGCAGCTTATTCACTAGCGGGTACGATAGCACAGATACGCAGTATTTT; cdr3_aa: CASSLFTSGYDSTDTQYF
clone_size: many; v_call: TRBV7-8; j_call: TRBJ1-5; d_call: NA; cdr3_nt: TGTGCCAGCAGCCCTAGGACCGGAGGGAGCAATCAGCCCCAGCATTTT; cdr3_aa: CASSPRTGGSNQPQHF
clone_size: many; v_call: TRBV6-1; j_call: TRBJ1-2; d_call: NA; cdr3_nt: TGTGCCAGCAGTGCCTGGGACACTGGGGCGGACACCTTC; cdr3_aa: CASSAWDTGADTF
clone_size: NA; v_call: TRBV12-3/TRBV12-4; j_call: TRBJ2-5; d_call: NA; cdr3_nt: TGTGCCAGCAGTCCCGGTAACGGGAGAGAGACCCAGTACTTC; cdr3_aa: CASSPGNGRETQYF
clone_size: NA; v_call: TRBV11-3; j_call: TRBJ2-6; d_call: NA; cdr3_nt: TGTGCCAGTAGCTTACATGGAGCGCTTCATGACTCTGGGGCCAACATCCTGACTTTC; cdr3_aa: CASSLHGALHDSGANILTF
clone_size: many; v_call: TRBV4-1; j_call: TRBJ2-7; d_call: NA; cdr3_nt: TGCGCCAGCAGCCACAACCCCCTCTACGAGCAGTACTTC; cdr3_aa: CASSHNPLYEQYF
clone_size: many; v_call: TRBV6-5; j_call: TRBJ1-2; d_call: NA; cdr3_nt: TGTGCCAGCAGTGCGGACGGGAACTATGGCTACACCTTC; cdr3_aa: CASSADGNYGYTF
clone_size: few; v_call: TRBV14; j_call: TRBJ1-2; d_call: NA; cdr3_nt: TGTGCCAGCAGCCAAGATCCAGACTTGAACTATGGCTACACCTTC; cdr3_aa: CASSQDPDLNYGYTF
clone_size: NA; v_call: TRBV20-1; j_call: TRBJ2-3; d_call: NA; cdr3_nt: TGCAGTGCTATCGGCACAACAAGCACAGATACGCAGTATTTT; cdr3_aa: CSAIGTTSTDTQYF
clone_size: NA; v_call: TRBV19; j_call: TRBJ2-7; d_call: NA; cdr3_nt: TGTGCCAGTAGTATTTCACCAGGAAACTACGAGCAGTACTTC; cdr3_aa: CASSISPGNYEQYF
clone_size: NA; v_call: TRBV11-3; j_call: TRBJ2-1; d_call: TRBD2; cdr3_nt: TGTGCAAGCAGCTCATCATTCGGGGGAGGGGTTTACAATGAGCAGTTCTTC; cdr3_aa: CASSSSFGGGVYNEQFF
clone_size: NA; v_call: TRBV5-4; j_call: TRBJ2-2; d_call: TRBD2; cdr3_nt: TGTACCAGTAGCCCCCGGGGGGGATCATTCACCGGGGAGCTGTTATTT; cdr3_aa: CTSSPRGGSFTGELLF
clone_size: NA; v_call: TRBV29-1; j_call: TRBJ2-1; d_call: NA; cdr3_nt: NA; cdr3_aa: CSVKWASGSSCNEQLF
clone_size: many; v_call: TRBV29-1; j_call: TRBJ1-2; d_call: NA; cdr3_nt: TGCAGCGATACAGGGTTGAGTGGGTATGGCTACACCTTC; cdr3_aa: CSDTGLSGYGYTF
clone_size: NA; v_call: TRBV6-5; j_call: TRBJ1-1; d_call: NA; cdr3_nt: TGTGCCAGCAGTTCCGGCGTTGAAGCTTTCTTT; cdr3_aa: CASSSGVEAFF
clone_size: many; v_call: TRBV12-3/TRBV12-4; j_call: TRBJ2-7; d_call: TRBD1; cdr3_nt: TGTGCCAGCAGTTTGCAGGGGGCCAGGGAGCAGTACTTC; cdr3_aa: CASSLQGAREQYF
clone_size: NA; v_call: TRBV4-1; j_call: TRBJ2-3; d_call: NA; cdr3_nt: TGCGCCAGCAGCCAGGTTCCATCAGGTGGGGACACAGATACGCAGTATTTT; cdr3_aa: CASSQVPSGGDTDTQYF
clone_size: NA; v_call: TRBV11-2; j_call: TRBJ2-1; d_call: TRBD2; cdr3_nt: TGCGCCAGCAGCCTACAAGTAGCGGGGTCCTACAATGAGCAGTTCTTC; cdr3_aa: CASSLQVAGSYNEQFF
clone_size: many; v_call: TRBV5-1; j_call: TRBJ1-5; d_call: NA; cdr3_nt: TGCGCCAGCAGCTTGGGAGCGGGGGAGGGCAATCAGCCCCAGCATTTT; cdr3_aa: CASSLGAGEGNQPQHF
clone_size: NA; v_call: TRBV6-5; j_call: TRBJ2-1; d_call: NA; cdr3_nt: TGTGCCAGCAGTCACTCGGGGGACTCCTACAATAAGCAGTTCTTC; cdr3_aa: CASSHSGDSYNKQFF
clone_size: NA; v_call: TRBV10-3; j_call: TRBJ1-2; d_call: TRBD1; cdr3_nt: TGTGCCATCAGACCGACAGGGATTAACTATGGCTACACCTTC; cdr3_aa: CAIRPTGINYGYTF
clone_size: NA; v_call: TRBV4-1; j_call: TRBJ2-1; d_call: NA; cdr3_nt: TGCGCCACCAGCCAAGCCTCCCATTATGAGCAGTTCTTC; cdr3_aa: CATSQASHYEQFF
clone_size: many; v_call: TRBV4-2; j_call: TRBJ2-5; d_call: NA; cdr3_nt: TGTGCCAGCAGCCAAGGGGTAGCGGTAGAAGAGACCCAGTACTTC; cdr3_aa: CASSQGVAVEETQYF
clone_size: few; v_call: TRBV5-1; j_call: TRBJ1-1; d_call: TRBD1; cdr3_nt: TGCGCCAGCAGCTTGGCCGGGACAGCTGGGTACACTGAAGCTTTCTTT; cdr3_aa: CASSLAGTAGYTEAFF
clone_size: many; v_call: TRBV27; j_call: TRBJ2-7; d_call: TRBD2; cdr3_nt: TGTGCCAGCAGTTCCAGACTAGCGGGGGGAACCTACGAGCAGTACTTC; cdr3_aa: CASSSRLAGGTYEQYF
clone_size: few; v_call: TRBV7-9; j_call: TRBJ1-1; d_call: NA; cdr3_nt: TGTGCCAGCAGACAGCGGCGTGGGGACGGAAACACTGAAGCTTTCTTT; cdr3_aa: CASRQRRGDGNTEAFF
clone_size: few; v_call: TRBV6-4; j_call: TRBJ1-5; d_call: NA; cdr3_nt: TGTGCCAGCAGGGCAGTGCGGCAGCCCCAGCATTTT; cdr3_aa: CASRAVRQPQHF
clone_size: NA; v_call: TRBV11-2; j_call: TRBJ2-2; d_call: TRBD1; cdr3_nt: TGTGCCGGCAGCTTACAGGGGGCGGGCACCGAGGAGCTGTTTTTT; cdr3_aa: CAGSLQGAGTEELFF
clone_size: few; v_call: TRBV6-1; j_call: TRBJ2-5; d_call: NA; cdr3_nt: TGTGCCAGCAGTGAAGCCGCGGACACTTTGCTCCAAGAGACCCAGTACTTC; cdr3_aa: CASSEAADTLLQETQYF
clone_size: many; v_call: TRBV12-3/TRBV12-4; j_call: TRBJ2-1; d_call: TRBD2; cdr3_nt: TGTGCCAGCAGTTCCCATAGCGGGAGGTCGAACAATGAGCAGTTCTTC; cdr3_aa: CASSSHSGRSNNEQFF